The T cell receptor (beta chain) under discussion was sequenced for a study of tumour-infiltrating T cells in Burkitt lymphoma. Whole-study context: Overall and progression-free survival were predicted by productive clonality.

This CDR3 contains 14 residues. Germline V gene lookup returns CDR1 ENHRY and CDR2 SYGVKD. The ends were cut back, 10 bases at V and 0 bases at J, with 16 bases in the middle. Clones were sequenced by immunoSEQ multiplex PCR, and TCRdb holds only the in-frame ones, with some missing. The sample has roughly 8,500 clones; approximately 60% are singletons. The V and J genes are TRBV10-3 and TRBJ2-7; TRBD1 might be the D (6 bases). Sequenced: tumor tissue. This sequence was found in a human donor with diffuse large B-cell lymphoma. CDR3 sequence reads: CATQNGQSSYEQYF. DNA of the CDR3: TGTGCCACTCAAAACGGACAGAGCTCCTACGAGCAGTACTTC.